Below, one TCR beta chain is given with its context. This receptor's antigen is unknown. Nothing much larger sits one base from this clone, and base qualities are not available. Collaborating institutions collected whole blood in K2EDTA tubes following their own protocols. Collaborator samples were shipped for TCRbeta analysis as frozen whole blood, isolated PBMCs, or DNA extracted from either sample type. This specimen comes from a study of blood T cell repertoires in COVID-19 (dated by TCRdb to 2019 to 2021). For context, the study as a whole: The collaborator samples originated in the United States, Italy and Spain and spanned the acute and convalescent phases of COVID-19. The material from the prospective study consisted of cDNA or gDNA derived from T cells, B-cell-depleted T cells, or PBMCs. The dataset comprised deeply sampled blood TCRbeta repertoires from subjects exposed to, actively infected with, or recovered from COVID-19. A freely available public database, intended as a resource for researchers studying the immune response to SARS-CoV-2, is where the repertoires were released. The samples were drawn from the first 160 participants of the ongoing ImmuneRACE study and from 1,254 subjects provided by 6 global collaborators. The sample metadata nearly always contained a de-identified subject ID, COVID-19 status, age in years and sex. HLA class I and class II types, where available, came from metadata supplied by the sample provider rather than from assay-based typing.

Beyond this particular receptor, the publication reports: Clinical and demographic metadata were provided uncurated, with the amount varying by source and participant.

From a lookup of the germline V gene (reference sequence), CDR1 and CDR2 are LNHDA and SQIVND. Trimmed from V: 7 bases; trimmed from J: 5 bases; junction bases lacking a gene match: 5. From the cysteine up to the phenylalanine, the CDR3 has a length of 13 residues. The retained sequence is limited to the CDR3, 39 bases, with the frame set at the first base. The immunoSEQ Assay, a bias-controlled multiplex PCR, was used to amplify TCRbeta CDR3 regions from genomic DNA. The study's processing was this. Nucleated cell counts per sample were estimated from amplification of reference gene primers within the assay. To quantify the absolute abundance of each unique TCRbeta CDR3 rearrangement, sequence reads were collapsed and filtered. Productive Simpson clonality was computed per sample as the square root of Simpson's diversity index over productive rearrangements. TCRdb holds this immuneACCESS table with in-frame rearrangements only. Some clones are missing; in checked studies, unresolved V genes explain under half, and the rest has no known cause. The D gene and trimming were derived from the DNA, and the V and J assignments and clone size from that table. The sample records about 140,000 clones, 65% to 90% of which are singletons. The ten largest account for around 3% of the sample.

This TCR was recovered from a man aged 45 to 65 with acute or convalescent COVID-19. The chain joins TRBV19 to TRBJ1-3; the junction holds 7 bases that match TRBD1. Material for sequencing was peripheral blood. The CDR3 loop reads CASKGTARNTIYF. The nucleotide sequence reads TGTGCCAGTAAGGGGACAGCTAGAAACACCATATATTTT.